These 28 T cell receptor beta chains originate from one sample sequenced in a study of cytomegalovirus exposure and HLA in healthy donors (dated by TCRdb to about 2017). The method behind the library was the immunoSEQ multiplex PCR assay. For the multiplex PCR, a mixture combining 60 forward primers for TCR Vbeta segments and 13 reverse primers for TCR Jbeta segments was used. TCRdb obtained this table from immuneACCESS and retained in-frame rearrangements with V and J assigned. These tables miss some clones; where compared with another copy, unresolved V genes account for less than half of the shortfall, and the remainder is unexplained. The table for this sample lists under 95,000 clones; approximately 7.1% of them were counted only once. The biggest ten clones account for 2.3% of the sample. Sequencing was performed on PBMCs. The receptors come from a middle-aged man in good health and CMV-seronegative.

The chain uses TRBV19 and TRBJ1-5, with TRBD1 as a possible D gene (6 bases). Trimming took 3 bases from V and 6 from J, leaving 15 bases between them. The CDR3 length is 15 residues. Per the germline V gene, CDR1 is LNHDA and CDR2 is SQIVND (reference sequence). The CDR3 spells CASSMIVTGAQPQHF. The CDR3 DNA reads as TGTGCCAGTAGTATGATCGTGACAGGCGCTCAGCCCCAGCATTTT. The full variable domain, completed using reference TRBV19 and TRBJ1-5, is DGGITQSPKYLFRKEGQNVTLSCEQNLNHDAMYWYRQDPGQGLRLIYYSQIVNDFQKGDIAEGYSVSREKKESFPLTVTSAQKNPTAFYLCASSMIVTGAQPQHFGDGTRLSIL.

This chain joins TRBV2 and TRBJ2-4; 7 bases fit TRBD2. Germline-derived CDR1 and CDR2 are SNHLY and FYNNEI. Trimming removed 8 bases from V and 9 bases from J; junction bases left unmatched: 7. This CDR3 has 12 residues. CDR3 amino acids: CASHVGGGIQYF. The CDR3 nucleotides read TGTGCCAGCCACGTCGGCGGGGGCATTCAGTACTTC.

The CDR3 spells CASSQDGQGFYGYTF. The CDR3 region has the DNA TGTGCCAGCAGCCAAGACGGACAGGGTTTTTATGGCTACACCTTC. V gene TRBV14 combines with J gene TRBJ1-2; TRBD1 agrees at 8 bases. Germline CDR1 SGHDN, CDR2 FVKESK. The J segment lost 5 bases and the V segment lost 0 bases, leaving 5 bases of the junction unmatched. This CDR3 spans 15 amino acids.

This clone was detected only a few times. The rearrangement joins TRBV4-1 to TRBJ1-2; the D gene is possibly TRBD1 (6 bases). Deletions cut 0 bases from V and 1 base from J, with 12 bases between. This CDR3 comprises 16 residues. CDR1 and CDR2 from the germline V gene are MGHRA and YSYEKL. The CDR3 nucleotides read TGCGCCAGCAGCCAAGAAGGGGGTCGGGGTAACTATGGCTACACCTTC. It is translated as CASSQEGGRGNYGYTF.

V is TRBV4-2 and J is TRBJ2-1, with D possibly matching TRBD1 (5 bases). Germline V gives CDR1 LGHNA, CDR2 YNFKEQ. The CDR3 sequence is 18 residues long. The V gene lost 0 bases and the J gene lost 5 bases, with 20 bases spanning the gap. CDR3 sequence reads: CASSQDRPQALGNNEQFF. The CDR3 DNA sequence: TGTGCCAGCAGCCAAGATCGTCCACAGGCACTGGGAAACAATGAGCAGTTCTTC.

The CDR3, as DNA: TGTGCCAGCAGTGAAGAGGGGGTGATAGGCGAGCAGTACTTC. It encodes CASSEEGVIGEQYF. V and J are TRBV2 and TRBJ2-7; D might be TRBD1 (6 bases). Per the germline V gene, CDR1 is SNHLY and CDR2 is FYNNEI. Deletions cut 1 base from V and 6 bases from J, with 13 bases between. There are 14 residues in the CDR3.

The gene calls are TRBV5-1 and TRBJ1-5; 9 bases fit TRBD1. The CDR3 extends over 18 amino acids. V shed 4 bases and J 2 bases; nucleotides not matched to a gene: 13. Germline-derived CDR1 and CDR2 are SGHRS and YFSETQ. CDR3 sequence: CASSREPQGANGNQPQHF. The CDR3 region has the DNA TGCGCCAGCAGCCGGGAACCACAGGGGGCGAATGGCAATCAGCCCCAGCATTTT.

This clone appeared a few times. The rearrangement joins TRBV27 to TRBJ2-7; D gene uncertain. This CDR3 is 10 amino acids long. V shed 3 bases and J shed 7 bases, with 4 bases lying between them. CDR1 is MNHEY, CDR2 SMNVEV, per germline (reference sequence). The CDR3, as DNA: TGTGCCAGCAGTTTGCGTGAGCAGTACTTC. It translates to CASSLREQYF.

This clone has more than one count but fewer than ten. The junction shows a germline mismatch at one end, possibly a read error. The chain uses TRBV10-3 and TRBJ2-7; the D gene is possibly TRBD2 (5 bases). This CDR3 region has 13 residues. Germline lookup yields CDR1 ENHRY and CDR2 SYGVKD. The CDR3 protein is CAISGASSHEQYF. The CDR3, as DNA: TGTGCCATCAGTGGTGCTAGCTCCCACGAGCAGTACTTC.

The chain is built from TRBV5-6 and TRBJ1-4, with 10 bases matching TRBD1. CDR1 and CDR2 (germline): SGHDT, YYEEEE. The V and J ends lost 3 bases and 13 bases, in that order; junction bases with no gene match: 12. The CDR3 consists of 15 residues. The CDR3 nucleotides read TGTGCCAGCAGCTGGGGGACAGGGGACCTAATGGGACTGTTTTTT. This encodes CASSWGTGDLMGLFF. The full variable domain, its missing parts supplied by reference TRBV5-6 and TRBJ1-4, is DAGVTQSPTHLIKTRGQQVTLRCSPKSGHDTVSWYQQALGQGPQFIFQYYEEEERQRGNFPDRFSGHQFPNYSSELNVNALLLGDSALYLCASSWGTGDLMGLFFGSGTQLSVL.

This clone occurred a few times. The J gene is TRBJ2-3, the V gene TRBV11-2; 9 bases align to TRBD2. CDR1 is SGHAT and CDR2 is FQNNGV in the germline V gene. V dropped 6 bases and J dropped 2; count of bases not matched to a gene: 15. The CDR3 runs to 18 residues. The CDR3, as DNA: TGTGCCAGCAGTCCCCTCATTAGCGGGGGAGCCTACACAGATACGCAGTATTTT. This translates into CASSPLISGGAYTDTQYF.

This chain uses TRBV6-5 with TRBJ1-1; no clear D. V dropped 7 bases and J dropped 7 bases, with 16 bases sitting between them. The CDR3 runs to 13 residues. The germline V gene has CDR1 MNHEY and CDR2 SVGAGI. The CDR3 is CASIAYRGSEAFF. In DNA, the CDR3 is TGTGCCAGCATCGCCTACCGAGGGAGTGAAGCTTTCTTT.

This clone has only a few counts. The chain recombines TRBV7-2 with TRBJ2-5; possible D gene TRBD1, 6 bases. CDR1 SGHTA and CDR2 FQGNSA come from the germline V gene. V was pared by 4 bases and J by 2 bases, with 11 bases between. The CDR3 has 14 amino acids. The CDR3 spells CASSYTGTQETQYF. DNA of the CDR3: TGTGCCAGCAGCTATACCGGGACACAAGAGACCCAGTACTTC.

V usage is TRBV6-5 and J usage is TRBJ1-2; TRBD1 matches 10 bases. Germline CDR1 is MNHEY and CDR2 is SVGAGI. Germline trimming cut 4 bases from V and 13 bases from J; bases unmatched to any gene: 9. The CDR3 is made up of 13 amino acids. CDR3 nucleotide sequence: TGTGCCAGCAGTTCCCCAGGGACAGGGGTCAGCACCTTC. Translation: CASSSPGTGVSTF.

This clone showed up just a few times. The chain is built from TRBV7-2 and TRBJ2-7, with D possibly matching TRBD1 (6 bases). The germline V and J ends were trimmed by 2 bases and 5 bases, with 7 bases remaining between them. This CDR3 is 12 amino acids long. Looked up from germline, CDR1 is SGHTA and CDR2 is FQGNSA. In nucleotides, the CDR3 is TGTGCCAGCAGCTTAAACAGGGACGAGCAGTACTTC. Translating gives CASSLNRDEQYF.

The J gene is TRBJ2-7, the V gene TRBV10-3, with TRBD1 matching over 9 bases. This CDR3 spans 16 amino acids. J gave up 4 bases and V 2 bases, and 9 bases lay outside the gene matches. Germline assignment: CDR1 ENHRY and CDR2 SYGVKD. The CDR3 region is CAISEPGTGSGYEQYF. The CDR3 nucleotides read TGTGCCATCAGTGAGCCCGGGACAGGGAGTGGATACGAGCAGTACTTC.

This clone was seen only a few times. The rearrangement uses TRBV6-5 and TRBJ2-2, with TRBD2 identical over 7 bases. Germline lookup yields CDR1 MNHEY and CDR2 SVGAGI. The CDR3 is made up of 13 amino acids. Trimming removed 10 bases from V and 4 bases from J; junction bases left unmatched: 6. CDR3 residues: CATRLAGTGELFF. The DNA for the CDR3 is TGTGCCACCCGATTAGCGGGCACCGGGGAGCTGTTTTTT.

This clone was counted only a few times. J is TRBJ2-2 and V is TRBV7-4; a possible D gene is TRBD1 (6 bases). The germline CDR1 and CDR2 sequences are SGHVT and SQSDAQ. CDR3 length: 17 amino acids. V lost 5 bases and J lost 1, with 17 bases in between. This chain's CDR3 is CASSVVADRKNTGELFF. The CDR3 DNA sequence: TGTGCCAGCAGCGTGGTGGCGGACAGAAAGAACACCGGGGAGCTGTTTTTT.

The rearrangement joins TRBV4-2 to TRBJ2-3; tentative D call: TRBD2 (5 bases). The CDR3 contains 14 residues. Germline CDR1 reads LGHNA; CDR2 reads YNFKEQ. V lost 1 base and J 6 bases, leaving 11 bases between the germline ends. The CDR3 spells CASSQGGRGDTQYF. DNA of the CDR3: TGTGCCAGCAGCCAAGGAGGCCGCGGGGATACGCAGTATTTT.

The J gene is TRBJ1-5, the V gene TRBV19, with 12 positions matching TRBD1. Germline V gene sequence: CDR1 LNHDA, CDR2 SQIVND (reference sequence). The CDR3 runs 18 residues. V gave up 8 bases and J gave up 7 bases; unmatched junction bases: 18. As DNA, the CDR3 is TGTGCCAGTTCGGTTGGGACAGGGGGCTCGGTGTGGGGACAGCCCCAGCATTTT. Its translation is CASSVGTGGSVWGQPQHF. The full variable domain, in which reference TRBV19 and TRBJ1-5 provide the parts outside the CDR3, is DGGITQSPKYLFRKEGQNVTLSCEQNLNHDAMYWYRQDPGQGLRLIYYSQIVNDFQKGDIAEGYSVSREKKESFPLTVTSAQKNPTAFYLCASSVGTGGSVWGQPQHFGDGTRLSIL.

The chain has TRBV6-1 and TRBJ2-1; 7 bases are a match to TRBD2. Unmatched junction bases numbered 7, after V lost 10 bases and J lost 4 bases. The CDR3 contains 13 residues. Germline CDR1 is MNHNS and CDR2 is SASEGT. The CDR3 sequence is CATSWEGYNEQFF. The CDR3 DNA follows: TGTGCCACTAGCTGGGAGGGGTACAATGAGCAGTTCTTC.

This clone was seen only a few times. CDR3 sequence: CASSVAGALFSYNEQFF. The CDR3, as DNA: TGTGCCAGCAGCGTTGCGGGGGCCTTATTCTCCTACAATGAGCAGTTCTTC. The rearrangement links TRBV9 to TRBJ2-1; the D gene is possibly TRBD2 (7 bases). The CDR3 extends over 17 amino acids. Germline lookup yields CDR1 SGDLS and CDR2 YYNGEE. V was pared by 2 bases and J by 0 bases, with 15 bases between.

The chain links TRBV7-3 to TRBJ2-1, with D maybe TRBD2 (6 bases). Germline CDR1 reads SGHTA; CDR2 reads FQGTGA. V gave up 1 base and J gave up 7 bases, with 17 bases separating them. The CDR3 consists of 16 residues. Written as DNA, the CDR3 is TGTGCCAGCAGCTTAAGCGGCGGGGAAAAAAGGAATGAGCAGTTCTTC. Its translation: CASSLSGGEKRNEQFF. The variable domain in full, with the rest retrieved from reference TRBV7-3 and TRBJ2-1, is GAGVSQTPSNKVTEKGKYVELRCDPISGHTALYWYRQSLGQGPEFLIYFQGTGAADDSGLPNDRFFAVRPEGSVSTLKIQRTERGDSAVYLCASSLSGGEKRNEQFFGPGTRLTVL.

This clone was seen a few times. The chain recombines TRBV4-1 with TRBJ2-3, with D perhaps matching TRBD2 (5 bases). This CDR3 comprises 14 residues. Per the germline V gene, CDR1 is MGHRA and CDR2 is YSYEKL. V gave up 4 bases and J gave up 3 bases, with 11 bases separating them. CDR3 loop: CASSPLRATDTQYF. The CDR3 nucleotides read TGCGCCAGCAGCCCTCTGAGGGCTACAGATACGCAGTATTTT.

This chain joins TRBV18 and TRBJ2-1; tentatively, D is TRBD2 (5 bases). From germline, CDR1 is KGHSH and CDR2 LQKENI. The CDR3 consists of 14 residues. V lost 2 bases and J 0 bases, leaving 5 bases between the germline ends. In nucleotides, the CDR3 is TGTGCCAGCTCACCAGGGAGCTCCTACAATGAGCAGTTCTTC. Protein sequence: CASSPGSSYNEQFF. The whole variable domain, filled in from reference TRBV18 and TRBJ2-1, reads NAGVMQNPRHLVRRRGQEARLRCSPMKGHSHVYWYRQLPEEGLKFMVYLQKENIIDESGMPKERFSAEFPKEGPSILRIQQVVRGDSAAYFCASSPGSSYNEQFFGPGTRLTVL.

The rearrangement links TRBV18 to TRBJ1-1, with no clear D. Trimming took off 1 base at V and 7 bases at J, with 13 bases between the two ends. Germline V gene data show CDR1 as KGHSH and CDR2 as LQKENI. The CDR3 covers 14 residues. The CDR3 bases are TGTGCCAGCTCACCACAGTGGCAGAATATTGAAGCTTTCTTT. Translated: CASSPQWQNIEAFF.

This chain joins TRBV18 and TRBJ2-5, with no clear D. CDR3 length equals 14 residues. Germline V lookup: CDR1 KGHSH, CDR2 LQKENI. V gave up 0 bases and J gave up 3 bases, with 8 bases separating them. The CDR3 loop is CASSPPGQKETQYF. DNA of the CDR3: TGTGCCAGCTCACCACCGGGCCAGAAAGAGACCCAGTACTTC.

This rearrangement joins TRBV5-6 to TRBJ2-7; 9 positions agree with TRBD2. The CDR3 is 18 residues long. The V gene end was trimmed by 4 bases and the J gene end by 2 bases; junction bases not matched to a gene: 16. Germline CDR1 and CDR2: SGHDT and YYEEEE. The CDR3 loop reads CASSRWSLAGFIAYEQYF. The CDR3 DNA sequence: TGTGCCAGCAGCCGTTGGTCTCTAGCGGGGTTTATAGCCTACGAGCAGTACTTC.